A selection of T cell receptor beta chains follows, all from one sample in a study of T cell changes during pregnancy in multiple sclerosis. Some clones are missing from TCRdb's copy, which holds only in-frame ones; the method was immunoSEQ multiplex PCR. Of about 75,000 clones listed, 90% to 95% are singletons. The source material was CD4+ T cells from peripheral blood mononuclear cells, sampled after pregnancy. These receptors originate from a female donor with multiple sclerosis, enrolled in a pregnancy study. The CDR3 runs from the conserved cysteine through the conserved F or W. The D gene is left open where the match is weak.

>TRBJ2-1|TRBV7-9|TRBD1
TGTGCCAGCAGTGCCGGGACAGGGCGGTACAATGAGCAGTTCTTC
CASSAGTGRYNEQFF
>TRBJ2-7|TRBV4-2|TRBD2
TGTGCCAGCAGCCAAGATCGGTTAGCGGGAAATTCGGGGCAGTACTTC
CASSQDRLAGNSGQYF
>TRBJ1-1|TRBV7-9|-
TGTGCCAGCAGCTTAGTATCGGGAGGTACTGAAGCTTTCTTT
CASSLVSGGTEAFF
>TRBJ2-7|TRBV28|-
TGTGCCAGCAGTTTTGGGGGGTCCTACGAGCAGTACTTC
CASSFGGSYEQYF
>TRBJ1-5|TRBV5-4|-
TGTGCCAGCAGCTTGAGGGGCTCTGGCCAGCCCCAGCATTTT
CASSLRGSGQPQHF
>TRBJ2-7|TRBV28|-
TGTGCCAGCAGTTTATTTGCGGGTTACAACTACGAGCAGTACTTC
CASSLFAGYNYEQYF
>TRBJ2-7|TRBV18|-
TGTGCCAGCTCACCCATTAGCCAGGGGGGCGAGCAGTACTTC
CASSPISQGGEQYF
>TRBJ2-1|TRBV15|-
TGTGCCACCAGCCCCGACTACCCCCCCAATGAGCAGTTCTTC
CATSPDYPPNEQFF
>TRBJ1-5|TRBV29-1|TRBD1
TGCAGCGTCCTGACAGGGTTGGGCAATCAGCCCCAGCATTTT
CSVLTGLGNQPQHF
>TRBJ2-2|TRBV5-1|TRBD1
TGCGCCAGCAGGACAGGGGCGGCCACCGGGGAGCTGTTTTTT
CASRTGAATGELFF
>TRBJ2-7|TRBV28|TRBD2
TGTGCCAGCAGTTTCGGGGGGGCGCTCTACGAGCAGTACTTC
CASSFGGALYEQYF
>TRBJ2-3|TRBV2|-
TGTGCCAGCAGTGTCTCCCCCGGCAGGGGAGTTTGGGGCACAGATACGCAGTATTTT
CASSVSPGRGVWGTDTQYF
>TRBJ1-5|TRBV18|-
TGTGCCAGCTCACCTCTTCAGGGTAGCAATCAGCCCCAGCATTTT
CASSPLQGSNQPQHF
>TRBJ1-1|TRBV7-2|TRBD1
TGTGCCAGCAGCTTACCTACAGGGGCGACTGAAGCTTTCTTT
CASSLPTGATEAFF